The clone carrying this T cell receptor (beta chain) was detected ten times or more. What it binds is unknown. Exclusion of a patient resulted from uncontrolled infection, other autoimmune disease, pregnancy or lactation. PBMCs were obtained from over 8.5 ml fresh peripheral blood. The data are from a study of T cells in Graves' hyperthyroidism and ophthalmopathy. Study context: Before any treatment, at initial diagnosis, peripheral blood was collected.

Notes on the study in general: The majority of expanded thyroid clonotypes above 0.001 also appeared in blood.

Amplification of TCR beta CDR3 regions used RNA as the template. First-round RT-PCR with HTBI primers amplified the TCR CDR3 region. TCRdb redid the calling of the multiplex PCR reads with MiXCR, one entry per CDR3 protein. Of some 500,000 distinct CDR3 sequences in the sample, under 15% were seen once. Source material: blood. The TCR comes from a young woman with Graves' hyperthyroidism.

For the CDR3, the DNA is TGTGCCAGTAGTATCGGGACAGGGGTCACTGAAGCTTTCTTT. Translation: CASSIGTGVTEAFF. The chain couples TRBV19 to TRBJ1-1; TRBD1 matches 10 bases. The CDR3 totals 14 residues. Germline CDR1 reads LNHDA; CDR2 reads SQIVND (reference sequence). Germline trimming cut 3 bases from V and 4 bases from J; bases unmatched to any gene: 2. Filled out from reference TRBV19 and TRBJ1-1, the complete variable domain reads DGGITQSPKYLFRKEGQNVTLSCEQNLNHDAMYWYRQDPGQGLRLIYYSQIVNDFQKGDIAEGYSVSREKKESFPLTVTSAQKNPTAFYLCASSIGTGVTEAFFGQGTRLTVV.